This T cell receptor beta chain was documented in a study of blood T cell repertoires in COVID-19. For the study at large: Some COVID-19 samples were acute and others convalescent; all came from the United States, Italy and Spain. From T cells, B-cell-depleted T cells, or PBMCs came the material, which was cDNA or gDNA.

How the authors handled the data: Amplification from reference gene primers served as the basis for estimated nucleated cell counts. Clones were sequenced by immunoSEQ multiplex PCR, and TCRdb holds only the in-frame ones, with some missing. The DNA gave D and trimming, while V, J and clone size come from that table. The repertoire consists of about 200,000 clones, with 84% occurring once and the leading ten covering about 13%. Trimming at V came to 8 bases and at J to 4 bases, leaving 11 bases not matched to a gene. CDR3 length: 14 amino acids. Germline CDR1 reads MNHEY; CDR2 reads SMNVEV (reference sequence).

The chain has TRBV27 and TRBJ2-7; TRBD2 aligns across 7 bases. Sequencing used peripheral blood. This clonotype was sampled from a human donor in a cohort sampled during active COVID-19. CDR3 protein: CASRGASGDYEQYF. For the CDR3, the DNA is TGTGCCAGCCGAGGGGCGAGCGGGGATTACGAGCAGTACTTC.